This passage covers 13 T cell receptor beta chains from one sample sequenced in a study of shared clonotypes between healthy human individuals. Some clones are missing from TCRdb's copy, which holds only in-frame ones; the method was immunoSEQ multiplex PCR. The sample gives millions of clones, roughly 93% of which show up once; under 0.45% is in the top ten. What was sequenced was naive CD4+ T cells from PBMCs. Subset: CD45RA+ positively selected. The receptors here all came from a man aged 18 to 30 in good health. Some clones in this sample may be carry-over from other donors' samples.

The rearrangement links TRBV4-1 to TRBJ2-2; TRBD2 matches 8 bases. CDR1 and CDR2 (germline): MGHRA, YSYEKL. J gave up 4 bases and V 4 bases, and 5 bases lay outside the gene matches. CDR3 length equals 15 residues. The CDR3 sequence: CASSPGTRGTGELFF. Written as DNA, the CDR3 is TGCGCCAGCAGCCCGGGGACTAGGGGCACCGGGGAGCTGTTTTTT.

The V and J genes are TRBV7-9 and TRBJ2-7, with D possibly TRBD2 on 6 matching bases. The germline CDR1 and CDR2 sequences are SEHNR and FQNEAQ (reference sequence). V was cut by 5 bases and J by 2 bases, with 13 bases left in between. This CDR3 spans 14 amino acids. CDR3 region: CASSAGPNTYEQYF. The DNA of the CDR3 is TGTGCCAGCAGCGCGGGACCAAATACCTACGAGCAGTACTTC.

The sample holds one count of this clone. CDR3 coding DNA: TGTGCCAGAGCGGGACTAGGGGAAGAGACCCAGTACTTC. As protein: CARAGLGEETQYF. The V gene is TRBV2, the J gene TRBJ2-5; 8 bases are a match to TRBD2. The V and J ends lost 9 bases and 3 bases, in that order; junction bases with no gene match: 6. The CDR3 is 13 residues long. The germline V gene encodes CDR1 SNHLY and CDR2 FYNNEI.

The V call is TRBV28, the J call TRBJ1-4; D is unclear. The CDR3 is 16 amino acids. Trimming pared 3 bases from V and 0 bases from J, leaving 11 bases between. Germline V gene sequence: CDR1 MDHEN, CDR2 SYDVKM. The CDR3 DNA reads TGTGCCAGCAGTTTCAATGGGGTCGCAACTAATGAAAAACTGTTTTTT. Protein product: CASSFNGVATNEKLFF.

This clone was seen once. The chain employs TRBV4-1 and TRBJ2-7; no definite D call. The CDR3 consists of 13 residues. The V end lost 0 bases, the J end lost 7 bases, and 10 bases lay between the germline ends. Germline V lookup: CDR1 MGHRA, CDR2 YSYEKL. The CDR3 nucleotides are TGCGCCAGCAGCCAAGACCCGTTGGATGAGCAGTACTTC. This codes for CASSQDPLDEQYF.

V usage is TRBV29-1 and J usage is TRBJ1-1; maybe TRBD1 (6 bases). The CDR3 loop spans 13 amino acids. CDR1 and CDR2 from the germline V gene are SQVTM and ANQGSEA. The V end lost 7 bases, the J end lost 1 base, and 13 bases lay between the germline ends. CDR3 loop: CSADQTGNTEAFF. The CDR3 DNA reads TGCAGCGCCGACCAGACAGGGAACACTGAAGCTTTCTTT.

The chain recombines TRBV14 with TRBJ2-7; D perhaps matches TRBD2 (5 bases). The CDR3 is made up of 16 amino acids. Germline V gene lookup returns CDR1 SGHDN and CDR2 FVKESK. The V and J ends lost 0 bases and 5 bases respectively, with 17 bases between them. The CDR3 is CASSQDFGLARDEQYF. The CDR3 nucleotides are TGTGCCAGCAGCCAAGATTTTGGGCTAGCCCGGGACGAGCAGTACTTC.

In its sample, this clone was seen once. The gene calls are TRBV10-3 and TRBJ2-7; 10 bases are shared with TRBD1. CDR3 length: 15 amino acids. With V trimmed by 0 bases and J by 4 bases, 3 bases remained unmatched. CDR1 ENHRY and CDR2 SYGVKD come from the germline V gene. The CDR3 DNA sequence: TGTGCCATCAGTGAGTCGCCGGGACAGGGGTACGAGCAGTACTTC. It yields the protein CAISESPGQGYEQYF.

The chain combines TRBV9 with TRBJ1-1, with D uncertain. CDR3 length equals 14 residues. Germline loops: CDR1 SGDLS, CDR2 YYNGEE. Trimming took off 0 bases at V and 1 base at J, with 7 bases between the two ends. CDR3 sequence: CASSVDVGNTEAFF. Written as DNA, the CDR3 is TGTGCCAGCAGCGTAGATGTTGGGAACACTGAAGCTTTCTTT.

The table lists this clone with a few counts. The V and J genes are TRBV5-4 and TRBJ1-5; TRBD1 agrees at 9 bases. V lost 4 bases to trimming and J lost 7 bases; unmatched junction nucleotides: 3. This CDR3 is 13 amino acids long. Germline CDR1 SGHNT, CDR2 YYREEE (reference sequence). The DNA for the CDR3 is TGTGCCAGCAGCGCCGGACAGGGGCAGCCCCAGCATTTT. Amino acids: CASSAGQGQPQHF.

CDR3 region: CASSRSMANYGYTF. The CDR3 region has the DNA TGTGCCAGCAGCCGTTCAATGGCCAACTATGGCTACACCTTC. The J gene is TRBJ1-2, the V gene TRBV5-4, with D unresolved. Looked up from germline, CDR1 is SGHNT and CDR2 is YYREEE (reference sequence). The CDR3 length is 14 residues. Trimming removed 4 bases from V and 2 bases from J, with 12 bases in between.

This chain connects TRBV7-2 to TRBJ2-7, with 8 bases identical to TRBD2. Germline V gene sequence: CDR1 SGHTA, CDR2 FQGNSA. The CDR3 is 15 residues long. The junction had 7 bases not matched to a gene; V was cut back by 2 bases and J by 4 bases. Here the CDR3 reads CASSLRSGSDYEQYF. CDR3 nucleotide sequence: TGTGCCAGCAGCTTAAGGAGCGGGAGCGATTACGAGCAGTACTTC.

V gene TRBV6-1 combines with J gene TRBJ1-4; unclear D gene. Germline V gene sequence: CDR1 MNHNS, CDR2 SASEGT. V was trimmed by 1 base and J by 5 bases, leaving 5 bases between them. The CDR3 has 13 amino acids. CDR3 sequence reads: CASSEGFNEKLFF. DNA of the CDR3: TGTGCCAGCAGTGAAGGGTTCAATGAAAAACTGTTTTTT.